The source of this TCR beta chain is a study of cytomegalovirus exposure and HLA in healthy donors. Germline V lookup: CDR1 SGHRS, CDR2 YFSETQ. V dropped 4 bases and J dropped 0; count of bases not matched to a gene: 3. CDR3 length: 15 amino acids. Study-level points and caveats: Relative to equally common others, HLA-associated TCR beta chains showed greater clonal expansion in a later analysis.

A multiplex PCR was run with 60 Vbeta primers and 13 Jbeta primers. Data came from immunoSEQ multiplex PCR; TCRdb stores just in-frame clones and leaves some out. This sample has 150,000 or so clones; about 80% occur once, and the top ten carry 9.5% to 15%. Comments on this clone: Its antigen is not identified.

Sequencing was performed on PBMCs. This sequence was found in a man between 25 and 39 years old in good health and CMV-seropositive. This chain links TRBV5-1 with TRBJ2-1, with 8 bases that match TRBD2. CDR3 sequence: CASSQREFSYNEQFF. For the CDR3, the DNA is TGCGCCAGCAGCCAGCGGGAGTTCTCCTACAATGAGCAGTTCTTC. Using reference TRBV5-1 and TRBJ2-1 for the parts outside the CDR3, the full variable domain is KAGVTQTPRYLIKTRGQQVTLSCSPISGHRSVSWYQQTPGQGLQFLFEYFSETQRNKGNFPGRFSGRQFSNSRSEMNVSTLELGDSALYLCASSQREFSYNEQFFGPGTRLTVL.